The sequence of this TCR beta chain was determined in a study of blood T cell repertoires in COVID-19. Study-wide context: The United States, Italy and Spain provided the acute and convalescent COVID-19 samples. Nucleic acid was either cDNA or gDNA, and it came from T cells, B-cell-depleted T cells, or PBMCs.

Per the authors' pipeline: From reference gene primer amplification, estimates of nucleated cell counts were derived. Using immunoSEQ multiplex PCR, the repertoire was profiled, and TCRdb retains in-frame clones only, with some absent. The DNA gave D and trimming, while V, J and clone size come from that table. The sample consists of about 92,000 clones, approximately 85% of them appearing once. Sequencing was carried out using peripheral blood. This receptor was identified in a human donor in a cohort sampled during active COVID-19.

The CDR3 nucleotides are TGTGCCAGCAGTCCCCTCGGGAGGAGCTCCTACGAGCAGTACTTC. Residues: CASSPLGRSSYEQYF. The chain couples TRBV5-4 to TRBJ2-7; TRBD2 matches at 7 bases. There are 15 residues in the CDR3. V trimming: 5 bases; J trimming: 0 bases; junction bases outside the gene matches: 8. In germline, CDR1 is SGHNT, CDR2 YYREEE (reference sequence). The entire variable domain, with the rest obtained from reference TRBV5-4 and TRBJ2-7, is as follows: ETGVTQSPTHLIKTRGQQVTLRCSSQSGHNTVSWYQQALGQGPQFIFQYYREEENGRGNFPPRFSGLQFPNYSSELNVNALELDDSALYLCASSPLGRSSYEQYFGPGTRLTVT.